These 16 T cell receptor beta chains were all obtained from the same sample, sequenced in a study of CD4 T cells in relation to SARS-CoV-2 and coronaviruses. These receptors are not linked to any known antigen. Unexposed donor CD4+ T cells date from about 2011-2019, before the COVID-19 pandemic. CD4+ T cells were isolated from the cells after 10 days of culture. TCRdb's table, derived via immunoSEQ multiplex PCR, lists solely in-frame clones and lacks some. The data contain around 15,000 clones, roughly 80% of them seen just once; the ten biggest clones take up about a tenth. Sequenced sample: CD4+ T cells from PBMCs, cultured in vitro. The receptors originated from a human donor in good health.

This chain links TRBV6-5 with TRBJ2-5; 9 positions match TRBD2. Germline V gene sequence: CDR1 MNHEY, CDR2 SVGAGI. This CDR3 comprises 13 residues. With 5 bases clipped from V and 5 bases from J, the junction kept 3 bases outside the gene matches. CDR3 coding DNA: TGTGCCAGCAGTCCTAGCGGGACGGAGACCCAGTACTTC. It encodes CASSPSGTETQYF.

The chain combines TRBV6-2 or TRBV6-3 with TRBJ2-1; the D gene is possibly TRBD2 (6 bases). Trimming took 6 bases from V and 6 from J, leaving 24 bases between them. This CDR3 has 17 amino acids. Germline V gene data show CDR1 as MNHEY and CDR2 as SVGEGT. CDR3 in DNA: TGTGCCAGCAGCCGCCGCGAAGGGAGGCTCATCGTCAATGAGCAGTTCTTC. Protein: CASSRREGRLIVNEQFF.

The J gene is TRBJ2-3, the V gene TRBV5-1, with 11 bases fitting TRBD2. The CDR3 contains 15 residues. Looked up from germline, CDR1 is SGHRS and CDR2 is YFSETQ. The ends lost 4 bases at V and 5 bases at J; junction bases unmatched: 6. This chain's CDR3 is CASSISGRALDTQYF. For the CDR3, the DNA is TGCGCCAGCAGCATTAGCGGGAGGGCCTTAGATACGCAGTATTTT.

This chain uses TRBV5-1 with TRBJ2-7; 11 nucleotides match TRBD1. The germline CDR1 and CDR2 sequences are SGHRS and YFSETQ. V dropped 5 bases and J dropped 4; count of bases not matched to a gene: 8. The CDR3 is made up of 15 amino acids. CDR3 in amino acids: CASRTIGQGAYEQYF. The DNA of the CDR3 is TGCGCCAGCAGGACTATAGGACAGGGGGCTTACGAGCAGTACTTC.

The chain links TRBV5-4 to TRBJ2-5; D is unclear. Germline V gives CDR1 SGHNT, CDR2 YYREEE (reference sequence). This CDR3 region has 12 residues. The V end lost 4 bases, the J end lost 0 bases, and 4 bases lay between the germline ends. CDR3 nucleotide sequence: TGTGCCAGCAGCCGGGACCAAGAGACCCAGTACTTC. Protein sequence: CASSRDQETQYF.

The chain has TRBV2 and TRBJ2-1; D uncertain. The CDR3 spans 14 residues. V was cut by 6 bases and J by 2 bases, with 11 bases left in between. Germline assignment: CDR1 SNHLY and CDR2 FYNNEI. The DNA for the CDR3 is TGTGCCAGCAGAGTTCCCCCTACCTACAATGAGCAGTTCTTC. It encodes CASRVPPTYNEQFF.

The chain employs TRBV9 and TRBJ2-7; unclear D gene. Germline CDR1 SGDLS, CDR2 YYNGEE. V was clipped by 0 bases and J by 0 bases, with 10 bases between them. The CDR3 contains 15 residues. DNA of the CDR3: TGTGCCAGCAGCGTAGGTATCAGCTACTCCTACGAGCAGTACTTC. Its protein product is CASSVGISYSYEQYF. Full variable domain (missing parts from reference TRBV9 and TRBJ2-7): DSGVTQTPKHLITATGQRVTLRCSPRSGDLSVYWYQQSLDQGLQFLIQYYNGEERAKGNILERFSAQQFPDLHSELNLSSLELGDSALYFCASSVGISYSYEQYFGPGTRLTVT.

V and J are TRBV28 and TRBJ2-2; 12 nucleotides match TRBD2. The length of the CDR3 is 16 residues. Germline V gene lookup returns CDR1 MDHEN and CDR2 SYDVKM. Germline trimming cut 5 bases from V and 1 base from J; bases unmatched to any gene: 2. As DNA, the CDR3 is TGTGCCAGCAGTATGACTAGCGGGGGGAACACCGGGGAGCTGTTTTTT. Translating it yields CASSMTSGGNTGELFF.

J is TRBJ2-7 and V is TRBV11-2, with 7 positions matching TRBD1. CDR1 is SGHAT, CDR2 FQNNGV, per germline. CDR3 length equals 14 residues. J lost 7 bases, V lost 1 base, and 7 bases had no gene match. In DNA form, the CDR3 reads TGTGCCAGCAGCTTAGTTGGGACAGCGGAGGAGCAGTACTTC. Translated, it gives CASSLVGTAEEQYF.

The CDR3 spells CASSPGDQPQHF. Here the CDR3 DNA reads TGTGCCAGCAGCCCAGGCGATCAGCCCCAGCATTTT. The gene calls are TRBV12-3 or TRBV12-4 and TRBJ1-5; no clear D gene. Trimming pared 6 bases from V and 5 bases from J, leaving 8 bases between. The length of the CDR3 is 12 residues.

The V call is TRBV7-8, the J call TRBJ2-5; 12 bases match TRBD2. V was clipped by 1 base and J by 2 bases; unmatched bases: 5. CDR3 length: 17 amino acids. Germline V gene sequence: CDR1 SGHVS, CDR2 FQNEAQ. CDR3 sequence (DNA): TGTGCCAGCAGCTTAGGACTAGCGGGAGAGGTACAAGAGACCCAGTACTTC. Translating gives CASSLGLAGEVQETQYF.

The chain uses TRBV27 and TRBJ2-7, with D perhaps matching TRBD1 (6 bases). The CDR3 sequence is 17 residues long. CDR1 MNHEY and CDR2 SMNVEV come from the germline V gene (reference sequence). Trimming pared 1 base from V and 3 bases from J, leaving 19 bases between. CDR3 sequence (DNA): TGTGCCAGCAGTTTATTGGGGTTACGGGACAAAGGCTACGAGCAGTACTTC. Protein: CASSLLGLRDKGYEQYF.

CDR3 DNA sequence: TGTGCCAGCAGTGAAACGCCCCTGTCGGGCGAAAAACTGTTTTTT. Protein: CASSETPLSGEKLFF. V is TRBV6-1 and J is TRBJ1-4; D remains ambiguous. The CDR3 is made up of 15 amino acids. Per germline, CDR1 MNHNS and CDR2 SASEGT. V gave up 2 bases and J gave up 8 bases, with 15 bases separating them.

CDR3 residues: CAISARSSGPHVLTF. CDR3 sequence (DNA): TGTGCCATCAGTGCAAGATCATCGGGTCCCCACGTCCTGACTTTC. This rearrangement joins TRBV10-3 to TRBJ2-6; D not resolved. This CDR3 contains 15 residues. Trimming removed 4 bases at V and 11 bases at J, with 18 bases between. Per germline, CDR1 ENHRY and CDR2 SYGVKD.

This clone was recorded a few times. The V gene is TRBV7-9, the J gene TRBJ2-1; no clear D gene. CDR1 SEHNR and CDR2 FQNEAQ come from the germline V gene (reference sequence). V was trimmed by 4 bases and J by 1 base, leaving 8 bases between them. The CDR3 contains 14 residues. The CDR3 DNA reads TGTGCCAGCAGCTACCAGGAGTCCTACAATGAGCAGTTCTTC. Its protein is CASSYQESYNEQFF.

The chain has TRBV3-1 (or the pseudogene TRBV3-2) and TRBJ2-5; 11 nucleotides agree with TRBD2. Germline V CDR1 and CDR2: LGHDT, YNNKEL (reference sequence). The CDR3 sequence is 16 residues long. V lost 2 bases to trimming and J lost 2 bases; unmatched junction nucleotides: 4. The chain's CDR3 is CASSQRRTSGQETQYF. Written as DNA, the CDR3 is TGTGCCAGCAGCCAACGCAGGACTAGCGGGCAAGAGACCCAGTACTTC.